The subject of this entry is one T cell receptor (beta chain). The target antigen is unknown. This record comes from a study of cytomegalovirus exposure and HLA in healthy donors. Study-level points and caveats: A later analysis found TCR association rates differed by HLA locus, highest for DRB1 and lowest for HLA-C. The study flagged roughly 160 TCR beta chains as cytomegalovirus-associated.

Vbeta (60) and Jbeta (13) primers were used in the PCR. The repertoire was sequenced with immunoSEQ multiplex PCR; TCRdb's copy has only in-frame clones and lacks some. The data contain under 200,000 clones, roughly 80% of them singletons. Per germline, CDR1 SGHRS and CDR2 YFSETQ. The CDR3 is 13 amino acids. V was shortened by 2 bases and J by 2 bases, with 6 bases between the two germline ends. The chain carries TRBV5-1 and TRBJ2-3; D is uncertain. This receptor was taken from a male donor in good health and CMV-seropositive. The specimen was PBMCs. The CDR3 spells CASSFTVTDTQYF. The CDR3 nucleotides are TGCGCCAGCAGCTTTACTGTCACAGATACGCAGTATTTT.